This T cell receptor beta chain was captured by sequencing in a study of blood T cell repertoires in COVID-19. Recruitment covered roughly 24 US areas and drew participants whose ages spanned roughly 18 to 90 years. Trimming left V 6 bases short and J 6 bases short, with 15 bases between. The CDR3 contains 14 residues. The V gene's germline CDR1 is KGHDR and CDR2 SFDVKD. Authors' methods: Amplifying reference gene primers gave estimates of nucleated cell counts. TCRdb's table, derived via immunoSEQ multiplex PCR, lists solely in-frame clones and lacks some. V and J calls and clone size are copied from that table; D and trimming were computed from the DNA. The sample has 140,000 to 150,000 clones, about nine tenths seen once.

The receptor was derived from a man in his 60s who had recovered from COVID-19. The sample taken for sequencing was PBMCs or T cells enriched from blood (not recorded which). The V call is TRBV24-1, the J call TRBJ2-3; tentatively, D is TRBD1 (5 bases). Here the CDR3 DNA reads TGTGCCACCAGTCAAAGGGGTGGTTCGGATACGCAGTATTTT. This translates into CATSQRGGSDTQYF.